This T cell receptor (beta chain) was sequenced in a study of spatial heterogeneity in lung cancer. Study context: There were approximately 69 donors, all of them untreated patients with early-stage non-small cell lung cancer. Study findings and constraints: The appearance of ubiquitous expanded tumor TCRs in blood was greater at resection than follow-up.

TCRdb re-derived calls from the 5' RACE reads in MiXCR, one entry per CDR3 protein. Seen here are fewer than 60,000 distinct CDR3 sequences, 6% to 8.5% observed once, and the top ten hold 35%. Time point specified: blood at routine non-recurrence follow-up after resection. Whole RNA obtained from tumor, nontumor lung or frozen PBMC underwent sequencing without sorting. This clonotype was detected once. What it recognizes is unknown. This may be a read error, as it is one base from a much larger clone. This likely comes from a read error, as the CDR3 has no conserved phenylalanine or tryptophan at its end. Germline-derived CDR1 and CDR2 are DFQATT and SNEGSKA (reference sequence). This CDR3 region has 14 residues. V trimming: 6 bases; J trimming: 5 bases; junction bases outside the gene matches: 9.

The rearrangement links TRBV20-1 to TRBJ2-5; 10 bases match TRBD2. The sequencing here drew on PBMCs, taken at follow-up. This sequence was found in a female donor with early-stage non-small cell lung cancer. The CDR3, as DNA: TGCAGTGCCCAGCGGGGGGGCGTGTTGGAGACCCAGTACTAC. The encoded protein is CSAQRGGVLETQYY.